This T cell receptor (beta chain) stems from a study of technical replicates of blood from a few donors. The method was immunoSEQ multiplex PCR; TCRdb's version includes in-frame clones alone and lacks a portion of them. Of about 56,000 clones in the sample, just over 90% were seen once. This CDR3 comprises 14 residues. V gave up 0 bases and J gave up 13 bases, with 18 bases separating them. The V gene's germline CDR1 is MNHNY and CDR2 SVGAGI (reference sequence). This sequence originates from a human donor in good health. Some clones in this sample may be carry-over from other donors' samples. Sequenced input: PBMCs. The rearrangement links TRBV6-6 to TRBJ1-1; possibly TRBD1 for D (5 bases). The CDR3 nucleotides read TGTGCCAGCAGTTACTCGGGGGGATCTCCATGGGGTTTCTTT. Its translation is CASSYSGGSPWGFF.